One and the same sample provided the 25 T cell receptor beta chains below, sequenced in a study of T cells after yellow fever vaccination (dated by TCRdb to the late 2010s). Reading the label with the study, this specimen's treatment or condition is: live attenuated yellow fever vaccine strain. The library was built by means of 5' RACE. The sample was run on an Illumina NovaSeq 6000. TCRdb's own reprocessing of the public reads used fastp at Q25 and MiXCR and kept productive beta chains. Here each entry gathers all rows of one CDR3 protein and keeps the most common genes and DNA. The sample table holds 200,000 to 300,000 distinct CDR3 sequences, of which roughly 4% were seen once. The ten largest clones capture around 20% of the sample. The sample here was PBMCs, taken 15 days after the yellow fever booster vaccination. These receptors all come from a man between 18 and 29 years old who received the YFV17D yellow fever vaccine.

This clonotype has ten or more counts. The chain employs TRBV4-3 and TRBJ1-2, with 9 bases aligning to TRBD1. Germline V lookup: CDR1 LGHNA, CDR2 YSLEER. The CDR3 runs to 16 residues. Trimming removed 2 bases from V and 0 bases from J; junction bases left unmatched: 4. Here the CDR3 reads CASSQSTGGANYGYTF. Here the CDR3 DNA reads TGCGCCAGCAGCCAATCCACAGGGGGCGCTAACTATGGCTACACCTTC.

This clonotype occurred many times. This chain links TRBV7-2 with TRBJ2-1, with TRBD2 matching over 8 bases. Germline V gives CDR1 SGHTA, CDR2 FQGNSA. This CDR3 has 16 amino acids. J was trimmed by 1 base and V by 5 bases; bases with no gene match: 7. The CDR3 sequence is CASSLSSGASYNEQFF. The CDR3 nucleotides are TGTGCCAGCAGCCTAAGTAGCGGGGCATCCTACAATGAGCAGTTCTTC.

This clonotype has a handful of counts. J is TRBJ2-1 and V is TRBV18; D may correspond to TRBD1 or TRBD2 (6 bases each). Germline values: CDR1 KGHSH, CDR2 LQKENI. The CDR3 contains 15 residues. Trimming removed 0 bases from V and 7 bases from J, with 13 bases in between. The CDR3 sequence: CASSPPFTGRNEQFF. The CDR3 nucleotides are TGTGCCAGCTCACCACCTTTCACAGGGAGGAATGAGCAGTTCTTC. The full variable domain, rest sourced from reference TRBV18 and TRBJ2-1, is NAGVMQNPRHLVRRRGQEARLRCSPMKGHSHVYWYRQLPEEGLKFMVYLQKENIIDESGMPKERFSAEFPKEGPSILRIQQVVRGDSAAYFCASSPPFTGRNEQFFGPGTRLTVL.

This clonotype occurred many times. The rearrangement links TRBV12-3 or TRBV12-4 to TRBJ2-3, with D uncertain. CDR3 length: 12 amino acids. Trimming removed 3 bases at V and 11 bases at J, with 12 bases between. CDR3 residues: CASSFALSKQYF. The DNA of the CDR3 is TGTGCCAGCAGTTTCGCTCTGAGCAAGCAGTATTTT.

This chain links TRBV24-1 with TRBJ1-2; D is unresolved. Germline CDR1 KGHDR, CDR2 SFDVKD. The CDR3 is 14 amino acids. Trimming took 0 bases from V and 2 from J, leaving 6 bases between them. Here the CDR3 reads CATSDLVRNYGYTF. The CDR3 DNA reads TGTGCCACCAGTGATTTGGTCCGAAACTATGGCTACACCTTC.

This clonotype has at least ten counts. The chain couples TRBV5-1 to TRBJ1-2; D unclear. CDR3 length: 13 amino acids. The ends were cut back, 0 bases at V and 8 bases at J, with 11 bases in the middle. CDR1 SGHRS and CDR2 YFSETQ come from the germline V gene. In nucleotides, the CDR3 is TGCGCCAGCAGCTTGGATCCGGCCTTAGGCTACACCTTC. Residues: CASSLDPALGYTF.

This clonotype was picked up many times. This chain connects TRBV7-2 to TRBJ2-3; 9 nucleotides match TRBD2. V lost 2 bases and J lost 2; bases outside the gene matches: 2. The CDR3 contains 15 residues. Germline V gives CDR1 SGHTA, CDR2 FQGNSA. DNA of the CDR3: TGTGCCAGCAGCTTATCGGGACTAGCCACAGATACGCAGTATTTT. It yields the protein CASSLSGLATDTQYF.

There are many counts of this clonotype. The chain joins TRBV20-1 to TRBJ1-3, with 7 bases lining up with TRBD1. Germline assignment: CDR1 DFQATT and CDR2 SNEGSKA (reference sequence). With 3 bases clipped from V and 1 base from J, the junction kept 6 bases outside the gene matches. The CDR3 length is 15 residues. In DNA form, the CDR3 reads TGCAGTGCTAGGGGTCGGACAGGATCTGGAAACACCATATATTTT. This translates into CSARGRTGSGNTIYF.

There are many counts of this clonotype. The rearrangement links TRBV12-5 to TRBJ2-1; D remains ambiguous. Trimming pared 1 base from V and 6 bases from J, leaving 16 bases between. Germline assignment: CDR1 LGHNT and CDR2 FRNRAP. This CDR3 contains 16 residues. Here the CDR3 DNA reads TGTGCTAGTGGTTTGGCCAGCCGCGGACGGCGCAATGAGCAGTTCTTC. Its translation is CASGLASRGRRNEQFF.

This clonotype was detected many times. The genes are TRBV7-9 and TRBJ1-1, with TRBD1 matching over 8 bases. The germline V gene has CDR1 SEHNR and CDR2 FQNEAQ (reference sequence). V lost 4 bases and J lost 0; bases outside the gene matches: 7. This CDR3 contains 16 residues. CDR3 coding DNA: TGTGCCAGCAGCTCCGGACAGGGTAGCATGAACACTGAAGCTTTCTTT. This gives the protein CASSSGQGSMNTEAFF.

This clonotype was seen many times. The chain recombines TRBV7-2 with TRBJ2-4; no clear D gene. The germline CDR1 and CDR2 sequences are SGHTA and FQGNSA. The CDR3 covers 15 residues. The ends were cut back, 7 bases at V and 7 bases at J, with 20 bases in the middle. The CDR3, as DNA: TGTGCCAGCACCCCCCGGGTAGCCTCTAGGAACATTCAGTACTTC. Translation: CASTPRVASRNIQYF.

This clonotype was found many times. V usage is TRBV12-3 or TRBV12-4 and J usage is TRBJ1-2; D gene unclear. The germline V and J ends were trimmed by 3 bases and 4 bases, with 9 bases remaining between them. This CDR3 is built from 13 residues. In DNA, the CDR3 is TGTGCCAGCAGTTTCGGGCAGACCTATGGCTACACCTTC. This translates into CASSFGQTYGYTF.

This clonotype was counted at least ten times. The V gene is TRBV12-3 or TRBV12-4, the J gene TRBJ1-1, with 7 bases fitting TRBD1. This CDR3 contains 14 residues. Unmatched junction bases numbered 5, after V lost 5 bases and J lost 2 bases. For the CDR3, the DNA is TGTGCCAGCAGTCCCGGGGACAGAAACACTGAAGCTTTCTTT. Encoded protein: CASSPGDRNTEAFF.

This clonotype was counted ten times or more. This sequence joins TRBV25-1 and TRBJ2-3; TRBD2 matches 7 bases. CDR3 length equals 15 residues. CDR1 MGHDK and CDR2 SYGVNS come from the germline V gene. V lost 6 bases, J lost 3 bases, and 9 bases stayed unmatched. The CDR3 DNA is TGTGCCAGCAGCCGGGGACTATTCGCGACAGATACGCAGTATTTT. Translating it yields CASSRGLFATDTQYF.

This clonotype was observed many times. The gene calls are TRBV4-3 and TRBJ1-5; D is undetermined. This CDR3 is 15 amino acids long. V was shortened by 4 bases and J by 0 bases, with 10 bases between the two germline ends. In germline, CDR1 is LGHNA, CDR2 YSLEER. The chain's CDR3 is CASSLSAVSNQPQHF. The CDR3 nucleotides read TGCGCCAGCAGCCTTAGCGCAGTTAGCAATCAGCCCCAGCATTTT.

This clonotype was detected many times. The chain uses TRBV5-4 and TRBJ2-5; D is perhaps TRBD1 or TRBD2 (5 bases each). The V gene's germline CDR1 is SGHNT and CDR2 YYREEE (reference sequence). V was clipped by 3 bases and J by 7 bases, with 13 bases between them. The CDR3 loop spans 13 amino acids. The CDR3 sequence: CASSSWGSATQYF. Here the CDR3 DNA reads TGTGCCAGCAGCTCTTGGGGGAGTGCGACCCAGTACTTC.

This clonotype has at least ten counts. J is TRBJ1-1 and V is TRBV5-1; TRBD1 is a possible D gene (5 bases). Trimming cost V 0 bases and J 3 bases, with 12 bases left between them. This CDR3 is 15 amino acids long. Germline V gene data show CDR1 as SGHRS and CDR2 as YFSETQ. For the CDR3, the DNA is TGCGCCAGCAGCTTGGAGCGGGGCTTGCACACTGAAGCTTTCTTT. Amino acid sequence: CASSLERGLHTEAFF.

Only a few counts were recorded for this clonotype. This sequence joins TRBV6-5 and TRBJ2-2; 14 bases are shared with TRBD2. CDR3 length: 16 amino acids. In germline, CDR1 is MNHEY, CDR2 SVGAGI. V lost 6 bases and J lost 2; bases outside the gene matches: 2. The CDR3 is CASRGLAGANTGELFF. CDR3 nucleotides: TGTGCCAGCAGGGGACTAGCGGGGGCAAACACCGGGGAGCTGTTTTTT.

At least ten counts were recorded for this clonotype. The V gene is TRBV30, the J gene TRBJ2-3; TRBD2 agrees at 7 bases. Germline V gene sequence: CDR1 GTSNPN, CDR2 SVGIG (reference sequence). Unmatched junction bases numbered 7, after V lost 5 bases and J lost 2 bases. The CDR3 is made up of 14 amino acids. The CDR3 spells CAWGVGGSTDTQYF. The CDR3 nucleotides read TGTGCCTGGGGGGTGGGGGGGTCCACAGATACGCAGTATTTT.

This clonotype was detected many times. CDR3 amino acids: CASSWRRERGTEAFF. The DNA for the CDR3 is TGTGCCAGCAGCTGGAGACGGGAGAGAGGCACTGAAGCTTTCTTT. The V call is TRBV12-3 or TRBV12-4, the J call TRBJ1-1; D gene unclear. CDR3 length equals 15 residues. V was cut by 6 bases and J by 4 bases, with 18 bases left in between.

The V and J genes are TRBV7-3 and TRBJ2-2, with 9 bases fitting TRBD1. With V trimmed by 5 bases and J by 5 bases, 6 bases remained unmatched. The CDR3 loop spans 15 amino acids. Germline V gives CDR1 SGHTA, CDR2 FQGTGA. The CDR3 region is CASSTTGGATGELFF. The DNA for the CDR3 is TGTGCCAGCAGCACTACAGGGGGCGCAACCGGGGAGCTGTTTTTT.

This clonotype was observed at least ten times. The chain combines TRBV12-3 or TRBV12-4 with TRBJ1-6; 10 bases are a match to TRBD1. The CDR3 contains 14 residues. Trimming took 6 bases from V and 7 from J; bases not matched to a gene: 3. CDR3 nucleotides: TGTGCCAGCAGCAGGGACAGGGGAAATTCACCCCTCCACTTT. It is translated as CASSRDRGNSPLHF.

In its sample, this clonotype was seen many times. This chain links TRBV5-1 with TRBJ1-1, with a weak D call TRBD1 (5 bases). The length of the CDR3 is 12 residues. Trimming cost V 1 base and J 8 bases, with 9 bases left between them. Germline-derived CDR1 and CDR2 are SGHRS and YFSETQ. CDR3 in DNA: TGCGCCAGCAGCTTGCAGGGTCAGGAAGCTTTCTTT. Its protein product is CASSLQGQEAFF.

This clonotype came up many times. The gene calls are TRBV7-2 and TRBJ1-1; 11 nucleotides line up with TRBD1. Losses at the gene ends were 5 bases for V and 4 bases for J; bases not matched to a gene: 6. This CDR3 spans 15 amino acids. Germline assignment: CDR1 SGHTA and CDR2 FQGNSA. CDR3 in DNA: TGTGCCAGCAGCCCAGGGGGGACAGGGGGCACTGAAGCTTTCTTT. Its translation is CASSPGGTGGTEAFF. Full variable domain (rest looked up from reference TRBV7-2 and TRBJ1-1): GAGVSQSPSNKVTEKGKDVELRCDPISGHTALYWYRQSLGQGLEFLIYFQGNSAPDKSGLPSDRFSAERTGGSVSTLTIQRTQQEDSAVYLCASSPGGTGGTEAFFGQGTRLTVV.

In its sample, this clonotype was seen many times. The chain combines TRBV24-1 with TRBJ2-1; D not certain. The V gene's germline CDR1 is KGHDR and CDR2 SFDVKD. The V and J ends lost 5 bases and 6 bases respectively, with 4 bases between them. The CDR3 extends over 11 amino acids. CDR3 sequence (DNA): TGTGCCACCAGTGTGAGCAATGAGCAGTTCTTC. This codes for CATSVSNEQFF.